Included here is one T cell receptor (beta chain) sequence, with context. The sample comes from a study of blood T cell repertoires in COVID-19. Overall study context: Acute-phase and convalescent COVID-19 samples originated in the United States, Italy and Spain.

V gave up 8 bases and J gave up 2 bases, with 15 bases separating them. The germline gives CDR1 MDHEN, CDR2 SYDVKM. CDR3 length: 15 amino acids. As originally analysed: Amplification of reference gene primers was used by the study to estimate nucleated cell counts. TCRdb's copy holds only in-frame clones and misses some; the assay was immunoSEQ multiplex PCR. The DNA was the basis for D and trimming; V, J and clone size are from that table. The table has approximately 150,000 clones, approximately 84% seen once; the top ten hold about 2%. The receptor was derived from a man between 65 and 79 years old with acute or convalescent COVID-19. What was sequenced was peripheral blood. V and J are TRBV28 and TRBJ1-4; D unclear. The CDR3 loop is CASVFSGGTNEKLFF. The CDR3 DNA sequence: TGTGCCAGCGTATTCAGTGGTGGCACTAATGAAAAACTGTTTTTT.